This T cell receptor beta chain was recorded in a study of cytomegalovirus exposure and HLA in healthy donors. Both 60 Vbeta primers and 13 Jbeta primers went into the PCR. TCRdb keeps only in-frame clones here, not all; method: immunoSEQ multiplex PCR. Here the sample spans over 150,000 clones, less than 85% being singletons. Germline V CDR1 and CDR2: MNHNS, SASEGT. There are 15 residues in the CDR3. V was cut by 1 base and J by 4 bases, with 13 bases left in between. Sequences were obtained from PBMCs. The clonotype was recovered from a girl under 18 in good health and CMV-seropositive. The chain employs TRBV6-1 and TRBJ2-5; D might be TRBD1 (6 bases). This CDR3 reads CASSEVGGSGETQYF. The CDR3 nucleotides are TGTGCCAGCAGTGAAGTAGGGGGATCTGGAGAGACCCAGTACTTC.